Listed here are 3 T cell receptor beta chains from one sample, sequenced in a study of Ad26.COV2.S vaccination and SARS-CoV-2 variants. Treatment reported: around 19 received Ad26.COV2.S at low or high dose, single or two shots; 5 received placebo; per-sample allocation not given. Day 63 after the first vaccine or placebo injection was the time point for sampling. Clones were read by immunoSEQ multiplex PCR, and TCRdb kept only the in-frame ones, dropping some. The sample includes 350,000 to 500,000 clones, roughly 87% of them seen just once. Sequencing used peripheral blood, obtained in a trial of Ad26.COV2.S vaccine versus placebo. Receptors were obtained from a person between 18 and 60 years old who received the Ad26.COV2.S COVID-19 vaccine or a placebo.

This chain links TRBV2 with TRBJ2-3, with D perhaps matching TRBD2 (6 bases). V was cut by 4 bases and J by 2 bases, with 16 bases left in between. The CDR3 loop spans 16 amino acids. CDR1 and CDR2 from the germline V gene are SNHLY and FYNNEI. The CDR3, as DNA: TGTGCCAGCAGTGGGGTCTGGGAGGACTCCACAGATACGCAGTATTTT. Its protein is CASSGVWEDSTDTQYF.

There are a few counts of this clone. The chain uses TRBV19 and TRBJ1-3; 7 nucleotides line up with TRBD1. Germline V gene sequence: CDR1 LNHDA, CDR2 SQIVND (reference sequence). V shed 1 base, J shed 4 bases, and the junction held 4 bases outside the gene matches. This CDR3 comprises 15 residues. Here the CDR3 DNA reads TGTGCCAGTAGTATAGGACAGGGTGGGGGAAACACCATATATTTT. This codes for CASSIGQGGGNTIYF.

The V and J genes are TRBV5-4 and TRBJ2-1; D possibly corresponds to TRBD2 (5 bases). Germline V gives CDR1 SGHNT, CDR2 YYREEE (reference sequence). V was trimmed by 6 bases and J by 0 bases, leaving 10 bases between them. This CDR3 is 14 amino acids long. This CDR3 is CASTDLRSYNEQFF. The CDR3 nucleotides are TGTGCCAGCACGGACTTGCGCTCCTACAATGAGCAGTTCTTC.